These T cell receptor beta chains were read from a single sample in a study of cytotoxic CD8 clonotypes in ibrutinib-treated CLL. Assay used: immunoSEQ multiplex PCR; TCRdb lists only in-frame clones, some missing. The sample lists some 85,000 clones, over 60% occurring once. This material consisted of PBMCs, taken after 24 months of ibrutinib treatment. The receptors derive from a human donor with chronic lymphocytic leukemia. The CDR3 runs from the conserved cysteine through the conserved F or W. A D gene is named only where the DNA matches it firmly. The size field is filled for only some rows; it gives once, few, many or a size class.

v_call: TRBV30; j_call: TRBJ2-1; d_call: TRBD1; clone_size: NA; cdr3_aa: CACSRTGGLEQFF; cdr3_nt: TGTGCCTGCTCTAGGACAGGGGGCCTTGAGCAGTTCTTC
v_call: TRBV5-4; j_call: TRBJ2-7; d_call: TRBD2; clone_size: NA; cdr3_aa: CASSLVQRETGEQYF; cdr3_nt: TGTGCCAGCAGCTTGGTCCAGCGGGAGACGGGGGAGCAGTACTTC
v_call: TRBV28; j_call: TRBJ2-5; d_call: NA; clone_size: NA; cdr3_aa: CASSTPGRETQYF; cdr3_nt: TGTGCCAGCTCGACTCCTGGACGGGAGACCCAGTACTTC
v_call: TRBV10-2; j_call: TRBJ2-7; d_call: TRBD2; clone_size: NA; cdr3_aa: CASSDSIGTSGSREQYF; cdr3_nt: TGCGCCAGCTCTGATAGTATCGGGACTAGCGGGAGTCGCGAGCAGTACTTC
v_call: TRBV6-1; j_call: TRBJ1-3; d_call: NA; clone_size: NA; cdr3_aa: CASSDSGAGNTIYF; cdr3_nt: TGTGCCAGCAGTGATTCAGGTGCTGGAAACACCATATATTTT
v_call: TRBV30; j_call: TRBJ1-2; d_call: NA; clone_size: NA; cdr3_aa: CAWSITENYGYTF; cdr3_nt: TGTGCCTGGAGTATAACAGAAAACTATGGCTACACCTTC
v_call: TRBV5-1; j_call: TRBJ2-1; d_call: NA; clone_size: NA; cdr3_aa: CASSLGQLSYNEQFF; cdr3_nt: TGCGCCAGCAGCTTGGGACAGCTCTCCTACAATGAGCAGTTCTTC
v_call: TRBV18; j_call: TRBJ2-5; d_call: NA; clone_size: NA; cdr3_aa: CASSPGDGETQYF; cdr3_nt: TGTGCCAGCTCACCGGGGGATGGAGAGACCCAGTACTTC
v_call: TRBV28; j_call: TRBJ2-7; d_call: NA; clone_size: NA; cdr3_aa: CASSFIVGLPDSYEQYF; cdr3_nt: TGTGCCAGCAGTTTCATCGTGGGACTCCCAGATTCCTACGAGCAGTACTTC
v_call: TRBV30; j_call: TRBJ2-1; d_call: NA; clone_size: NA; cdr3_aa: CAWSGQLGRQFF; cdr3_nt: TGTGCCTGGAGTGGGCAACTAGGTCGGCAGTTCTTC
v_call: TRBV4-2; j_call: TRBJ1-1; d_call: NA; clone_size: NA; cdr3_aa: CASSQAATEAFF; cdr3_nt: TGTGCCAGCAGCCAAGCTGCCACTGAAGCTTTCTTT
v_call: TRBV9; j_call: TRBJ1-3; d_call: NA; clone_size: NA; cdr3_aa: CASSLGGEGGNTIYF; cdr3_nt: TGTGCCAGCAGCCTAGGGGGGGAAGGTGGAAACACCATATATTTT
v_call: TRBV2; j_call: TRBJ2-5; d_call: TRBD2; clone_size: NA; cdr3_aa: CASSGTSGRDETQYF; cdr3_nt: TGTGCCAGCAGTGGGACTAGCGGGAGGGATGAGACCCAGTACTTC
v_call: TRBV6-1; j_call: TRBJ2-7; d_call: TRBD1; clone_size: NA; cdr3_aa: CASSEVGRTGLYEQYF; cdr3_nt: TGTGCCAGCAGTGAAGTTGGTCGGACAGGGCTCTACGAGCAGTACTTC
v_call: TRBV7-9; j_call: TRBJ1-1; d_call: NA; clone_size: NA; cdr3_aa: CASSSGGGGAFF; cdr3_nt: TGTGCCAGCAGCTCGGGTGGCGGCGGAGCTTTCTTT
v_call: TRBV5-1; j_call: TRBJ1-2; d_call: NA; clone_size: NA; cdr3_aa: CASSIGGGDHGYTF; cdr3_nt: TGCGCCAGCAGCATCGGGGGAGGGGACCATGGCTACACCTTC
v_call: TRBV28; j_call: TRBJ2-7; d_call: TRBD2; clone_size: NA; cdr3_aa: CASRSRTSGRSYEQYF; cdr3_nt: TGTGCCAGCAGATCCCGGACTAGCGGGCGTTCCTACGAGCAGTACTTC
v_call: TRBV19; j_call: TRBJ2-1; d_call: TRBD2; clone_size: once; cdr3_aa: CASTPRRELTYNEQFF; cdr3_nt: TGTGCCAGTACCCCAAGGCGGGAGCTCACCTACAATGAGCAGTTCTTC
v_call: TRBV30; j_call: TRBJ2-5; d_call: TRBD1; clone_size: NA; cdr3_aa: CAWSAGQGLKETQYF; cdr3_nt: TGTGCCTGGAGCGCGGGACAGGGCTTGAAAGAGACCCAGTACTTC
v_call: TRBV5-5; j_call: TRBJ2-7; d_call: NA; clone_size: NA; cdr3_aa: CASSLDLNYEQYF; cdr3_nt: TGTGCCAGCAGCTTGGACCTCAACTACGAGCAGTACTTC
v_call: TRBV18; j_call: TRBJ1-2; d_call: NA; clone_size: NA; cdr3_aa: CASSRDLANYGYTF; cdr3_nt: TGTGCCAGCTCGCGGGATCTAGCTAACTATGGCTACACCTTC
v_call: TRBV7-3; j_call: TRBJ2-1; d_call: TRBD2; clone_size: NA; cdr3_aa: CASTPPRLGVAGNNEQFF; cdr3_nt: TGTGCCAGCACCCCTCCGCGCCTCGGAGTAGCGGGGAATAATGAGCAGTTCTTC
v_call: TRBV7-9; j_call: TRBJ1-1; d_call: NA; clone_size: NA; cdr3_aa: CASNPLRGSDTEAFF; cdr3_nt: TGTGCCAGCAATCCTTTAAGGGGGAGCGACACTGAAGCTTTCTTT
v_call: TRBV18; j_call: TRBJ1-5; d_call: NA; clone_size: NA; cdr3_aa: CASSPAGTADSNQPQHF; cdr3_nt: TGTGCCAGCTCACCAGCCGGGACGGCTGATAGCAATCAGCCCCAGCATTTT
v_call: TRBV7-2; j_call: TRBJ1-5; d_call: NA; clone_size: NA; cdr3_aa: CASSPSVGTQGWVQHF; cdr3_nt: TGTGCCAGCAGCCCGTCGGTCGGAACGCAGGGCTGGGTCCAGCATTTT
v_call: TRBV6-6; j_call: TRBJ2-3; d_call: NA; clone_size: NA; cdr3_aa: CASSRRGIPDTQYF; cdr3_nt: TGTGCCAGCAGCCGACGCGGGATCCCAGATACGCAGTATTTT
v_call: TRBV19; j_call: TRBJ1-1; d_call: TRBD1; clone_size: NA; cdr3_aa: CASQSGRGYTEAFF; cdr3_nt: TGTGCCAGTCAATCGGGCAGGGGGTACACTGAAGCTTTCTTT
v_call: TRBV28; j_call: TRBJ1-4; d_call: NA; clone_size: once; cdr3_aa: CASSLPGNEKLFF; cdr3_nt: TGTGCCAGCAGTTTGCCAGGGAATGAAAAACTGTTTTTT
v_call: TRBV6-1; j_call: TRBJ2-2; d_call: NA; clone_size: NA; cdr3_aa: CASSAGGNTGELFF; cdr3_nt: TGTGCCAGCAGTGCCGGAGGTAACACCGGGGAGCTGTTTTTT
v_call: TRBV19; j_call: TRBJ2-3; d_call: NA; clone_size: NA; cdr3_aa: CASSVGWGPPLTDTQYF; cdr3_nt: TGTGCCAGTAGTGTGGGTTGGGGACCACCGTTGACAGATACGCAGTATTTT
v_call: TRBV6-6; j_call: TRBJ2-7; d_call: NA; clone_size: NA; cdr3_aa: CASSYRLVNYEQYF; cdr3_nt: TGTGCCAGCAGTTACCGGCTAGTCAACTACGAGCAGTACTTC
v_call: TRBV4-2; j_call: TRBJ1-3; d_call: NA; clone_size: NA; cdr3_aa: CASSQVTLASGGNTIYF; cdr3_nt: TGTGCCAGCAGCCAAGTTACACTTGCAAGCGGTGGAAACACCATATATTTT
v_call: TRBV11-3; j_call: TRBJ2-1; d_call: TRBD1; clone_size: many; cdr3_aa: CASSPLTGVDNEQFF; cdr3_nt: TGTGCCAGCAGCCCGTTGACAGGGGTCGACAATGAGCAGTTCTTC
v_call: TRBV6-5; j_call: TRBJ2-3; d_call: NA; clone_size: NA; cdr3_aa: CASSYSVRITDTQYF; cdr3_nt: TGTGCCAGCAGTTACTCGGTACGGATCACAGATACGCAGTATTTT
v_call: TRBV28; j_call: TRBJ2-4; d_call: TRBD2; clone_size: NA; cdr3_aa: CASSYRGVAKNIQYF; cdr3_nt: TGTGCCAGCAGTTATCGGGGGGTGGCCAAAAACATTCAGTACTTC
v_call: TRBV14; j_call: TRBJ1-1; d_call: NA; clone_size: NA; cdr3_aa: CASSVQGYTEAFF; cdr3_nt: TGTGCCAGCAGCGTACAGGGATACACTGAAGCTTTCTTT
v_call: TRBV4-1; j_call: TRBJ2-3; d_call: NA; clone_size: once; cdr3_aa: CASSQESSIAELTDTQYF; cdr3_nt: TGCGCCAGCAGCCAAGAGTCGTCGATAGCGGAGCTTACAGATACGCAGTATTTT
v_call: TRBV7-9; j_call: TRBJ2-7; d_call: NA; clone_size: NA; cdr3_aa: CASSLTGPTSSYEQYF; cdr3_nt: TGTGCCAGCAGCCTTACTGGGCCGACTAGCTCCTACGAGCAGTACTTC
v_call: TRBV25-1; j_call: TRBJ2-5; d_call: NA; clone_size: NA; cdr3_aa: CASNNHGRLQETQYF; cdr3_nt: TGTGCCAGCAACAATCACGGGCGGTTACAAGAGACCCAGTACTTC
v_call: TRBV28; j_call: TRBJ2-7; d_call: TRBD1; clone_size: NA; cdr3_aa: CASRPDRATYEQYF; cdr3_nt: TGTGCCAGCAGACCCGACAGGGCCACTTACGAGCAGTACTTC
v_call: TRBV11-2; j_call: TRBJ1-2; d_call: TRBD1; clone_size: NA; cdr3_aa: CASSLARDSYFYGYTF; cdr3_nt: TGTGCCAGCAGCTTAGCCCGGGACAGTTATTTCTATGGCTACACCTTC
v_call: TRBV5-4; j_call: TRBJ2-3; d_call: TRBD1; clone_size: once; cdr3_aa: CASRPGGNILISTDTQYF; cdr3_nt: TGTGCCAGCAGACCAGGGGGCAACATTTTAATAAGCACAGATACGCAGTATTTT
v_call: TRBV20-1; j_call: TRBJ2-7; d_call: NA; clone_size: NA; cdr3_aa: CSAKRYEQYF; cdr3_nt: TGCAGTGCCAAAAGATACGAGCAGTACTTC
v_call: TRBV28; j_call: TRBJ2-3; d_call: NA; clone_size: many; cdr3_aa: CASSSAGSEDTQYF; cdr3_nt: TGTGCCAGCAGTTCGGCGGGATCCGAAGATACGCAGTATTTT
v_call: TRBV7-8; j_call: TRBJ1-3; d_call: NA; clone_size: NA; cdr3_aa: CASSLAGFSNFGNTIYF; cdr3_nt: TGTGCCAGCAGCTTAGCTGGGTTCTCCAACTTTGGAAACACCATATATTTT
v_call: TRBV18; j_call: TRBJ2-7; d_call: NA; clone_size: NA; cdr3_aa: CASSPWERDTYEQYF; cdr3_nt: TGTGCCAGCTCACCGTGGGAGCGGGACACCTACGAGCAGTACTTC
v_call: TRBV7-9; j_call: TRBJ1-1; d_call: TRBD1; clone_size: NA; cdr3_aa: CASSLGTGMNTEAFF; cdr3_nt: TGTGCCAGCAGCTTAGGGACAGGGATGAACACTGAAGCTTTCTTT
v_call: TRBV5-4; j_call: TRBJ2-6; d_call: TRBD2; clone_size: NA; cdr3_aa: CASPAGVGRRLSGANVLTF; cdr3_nt: TGTGCCAGCCCTGCGGGAGTGGGAAGGAGACTCTCTGGGGCCAACGTCCTGACTTTC
v_call: TRBV5-5; j_call: TRBJ2-1; d_call: NA; clone_size: NA; cdr3_aa: CASSLYESYNEQFF; cdr3_nt: TGTGCCAGCAGCTTGTACGAGTCCTACAATGAGCAGTTCTTC